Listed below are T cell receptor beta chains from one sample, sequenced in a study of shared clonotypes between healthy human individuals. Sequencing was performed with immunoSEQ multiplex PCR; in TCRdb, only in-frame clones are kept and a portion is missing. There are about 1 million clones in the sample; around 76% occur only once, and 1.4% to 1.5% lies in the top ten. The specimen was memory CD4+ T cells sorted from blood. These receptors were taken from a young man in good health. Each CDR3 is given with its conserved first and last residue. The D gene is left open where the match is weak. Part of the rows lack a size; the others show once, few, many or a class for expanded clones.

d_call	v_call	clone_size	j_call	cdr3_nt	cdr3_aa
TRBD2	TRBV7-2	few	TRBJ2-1	TGTGCCAGCAGCCGCGAACCAGTCGGGGCGGGAGGCCGAAACAATGAGCAGTTCTTC	CASSREPVGAGGRNNEQFF
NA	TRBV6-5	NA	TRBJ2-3	TGTGCCAGCAGACAACCCGGAGATACGCAGTATTTT	CASRQPGDTQYF
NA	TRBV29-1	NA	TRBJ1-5	TGCAGCGTTGAGATTGCCGCCGGGTCGCCCCAGCATTTT	CSVEIAAGSPQHF
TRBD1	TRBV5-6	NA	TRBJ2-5	TGTGCCAGCAGCTTGGTGCAGGGGGCAGAGACCCAGTACTTC	CASSLVQGAETQYF
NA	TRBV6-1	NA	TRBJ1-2	TGTGCCAGCAGTGAAGCGGGAGGGGTACCCCCCGACGGCTACACCTTC	CASSEAGGVPPDGYTF
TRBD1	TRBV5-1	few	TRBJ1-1	TGCGCCAGCAGCTTGGGACAGGGGAGCGCTGAAGCTTTCTTT	CASSLGQGSAEAFF
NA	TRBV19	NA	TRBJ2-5	TGTGCCAGTAGTCCCAGGGGAGGGGGCGCCGGGGAGACCCAGTACTTC	CASSPRGGGAGETQYF
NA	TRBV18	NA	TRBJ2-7	TGTGCCAGCTCACCAAACTCCTACGAGCAGTACTTC	CASSPNSYEQYF
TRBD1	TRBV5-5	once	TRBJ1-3	TGTGCCAGCAGTCTGGACAGGGCCTCTGGAAACACCATATATTTT	CASSLDRASGNTIYF
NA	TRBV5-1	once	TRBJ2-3	TGCGCCAGCAGCCCCGGTCCGGCAGATACGCAGTATTTT	CASSPGPADTQYF
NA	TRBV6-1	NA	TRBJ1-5	TGTGCCAGCAGAGACCTCTCGGTGGGCAATCAGCCCCAGCATTTT	CASRDLSVGNQPQHF
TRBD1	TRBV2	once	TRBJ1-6	TGTGCCAGCAGCGTTAGGCAGGGGGGCCTCTTAAATTCACCCCTCCACTTT	CASSVRQGGLLNSPLHF
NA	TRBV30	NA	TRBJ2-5	TGTGCCTGGAGTTCGGGGCAATTGGGCCAAGAGACCCAGTACTTC	CAWSSGQLGQETQYF
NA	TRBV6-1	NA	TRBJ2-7	TGTGCCAGCAAGAGGGCGGTAGGCCCCTACGAGCAGTACTTC	CASKRAVGPYEQYF
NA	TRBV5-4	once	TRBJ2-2	TGTGCCAGCAGCTTGGCGGGTAAACAAGGGACCGGGGAGCTGTTTTTT	CASSLAGKQGTGELFF
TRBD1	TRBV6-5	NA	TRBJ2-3	TGTGCCAGCAGTTGGGGACAGGGGGGGACAGATACGCAGTATTTT	CASSWGQGGTDTQYF
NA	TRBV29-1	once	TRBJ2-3	TGCAGCGTTGAAGTGGGGGCAGAGTCACTTGATACGCAGTATTTT	CSVEVGAESLDTQYF
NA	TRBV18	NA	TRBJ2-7	TGTGCCAGCTCAAACGGGACTCTCGGGGAGCAGTACTTC	CASSNGTLGEQYF
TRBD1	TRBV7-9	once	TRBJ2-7	TGTGCCAGCAGCCTAGGACAGGCCGCCGGAGAGCAGTACTTC	CASSLGQAAGEQYF
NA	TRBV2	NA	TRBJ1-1	TGTGCCAGCATCGGGGGAAGGATTGACACTGAAGCTTTCTTT	CASIGGRIDTEAFF
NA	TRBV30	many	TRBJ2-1	TGTGCCTGGAGGTCCGTGGCCGAGCAGTTCTTC	CAWRSVAEQFF
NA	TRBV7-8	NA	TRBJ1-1	TGTGCCAGCAGCTCCCCCAGGGCAGTGAACACTGAAGCTTTCTTT	CASSSPRAVNTEAFF
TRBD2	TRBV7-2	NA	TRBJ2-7	TGTGCCAGCAGTCGTGCCCAAACCGGGACTAGCGGGAGGATATACGAGCAGTACTTC	CASSRAQTGTSGRIYEQYF
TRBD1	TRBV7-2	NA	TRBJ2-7	TGTGCCAGCAGCTTACGATTGGGACAGGGGTACGAGCAGTACTTC	CASSLRLGQGYEQYF
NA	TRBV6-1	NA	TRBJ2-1	TGTGCCAGCGGTGGTGGCGGGGTAACCTACAATGAGCAGTTCTTC	CASGGGGVTYNEQFF